The present T cell receptor beta chain was sequenced within a study of blood T cell repertoires in COVID-19. Study details: Material from acute and convalescent COVID-19 was sourced from the United States, Italy and Spain. PBMCs, B-cell-depleted T cells, or T cells were the source of the cDNA or gDNA that made up the material.

Per the original methods: Amplification with reference gene primers provided the estimates of nucleated cell counts. Clones were read by immunoSEQ multiplex PCR, and TCRdb kept only the in-frame ones, dropping some. The V and J calls and clone size are taken from that table; D and trimming were inferred from the DNA. The sample contains about 190,000 clones, 85% to 90% of which appear only once. The CDR3 totals 13 residues. Trimming shortened V by 4 bases and J by 5 bases, and 11 bases separated the two germline ends. CDR1 and CDR2 from the germline V gene are SGHNT and YENEEA. The TCR sequence derives from a middle-aged woman in a cohort exposed to, infected with or recovered from COVID-19 (not recorded which). V is TRBV11-3 and J is TRBJ2-5, with D tentatively TRBD1 (6 bases). The specimen sequenced was PBMCs or T cells enriched from blood (not recorded which). The CDR3 is CASSSWGLETQYF. The CDR3 coding sequence is TGTGCCAGCAGCTCCTGGGGGCTTGAGACCCAGTACTTC.